This T cell receptor beta chain was recovered during a study of cytomegalovirus exposure and HLA in healthy donors. The PCR had 60 Vbeta and 13 Jbeta primers. Some clones are missing from TCRdb's copy, which holds only in-frame ones; the method was immunoSEQ multiplex PCR. The sample consists of under 300,000 clones, roughly four fifths of them appearing once. The sample holds one count of this clone. Germline values: CDR1 MDHEN, CDR2 SYDVKM. This CDR3 spans 15 amino acids. V dropped 6 bases and J dropped 5 bases, with 19 bases sitting between them. The chain couples TRBV28 to TRBJ1-2, with a tentative D call TRBD1 (6 bases). The sample taken for sequencing was PBMCs. The TCR originated in a woman aged 55-70 years in good health and CMV-seropositive. The CDR3: CASRPPGGTLYGYTF. CDR3 in DNA: TGTGCCAGCAGACCTCCGGGGGGGACACTTTATGGCTACACCTTC.